The 10 T cell receptor beta chains presented below share a single source sample, sequenced in a study of read filtering for tumor transcriptome and immune sequencing. This library used approximately 0.4 ug RNA and molecular barcoded adaptors spanning alpha/delta and beta/gamma chains. TCRdb independently ran MiXCR on the reads; one entry per CDR3 protein. The data contain 46,000 or so distinct CDR3 sequences, roughly a fifth of them singletons. The sample consisted of a population of CD138-negative cells sorted from bone marrow. The receptors come from a donor aged 40 or over with multiple myeloma.

Many counts were recorded for this clonotype. The CDR3 coding sequence is TGCAGCGTTGAAGATTTTGCGGCTAGCGGGAGAAGTGAGCAGTTCTTC. It codes for CSVEDFAASGRSEQFF. The genes are TRBV29-1 and TRBJ2-1; 10 bases align to TRBD2. This CDR3 is 16 amino acids long. The trim removed 0 bases at V and 9 bases at J, leaving 11 bases unmatched. Germline V gives CDR1 SQVTM, CDR2 ANQGSEA.

This clonotype was seen at least ten times. As DNA, the CDR3 is TGTGCCAGCAGCGTAGCCCCGGGGGGCGCGGGAGGCGAGACCCAGTACTTC. This gives the protein CASSVAPGGAGGETQYF. The V gene is TRBV9, the J gene TRBJ2-5, with 8 bases fitting TRBD2. V shed 0 bases and J 5 bases; nucleotides not matched to a gene: 12. Germline assignment: CDR1 SGDLS and CDR2 YYNGEE. The CDR3 has 17 amino acids.

This clonotype turned up a few times. This chain links TRBV5-1 with TRBJ2-5; TRBD2 matches at 7 bases. The CDR3 loop spans 15 amino acids. Germline CDR1 reads SGHRS; CDR2 reads YFSETQ. Trimming at V came to 2 bases and at J to 5 bases, leaving 9 bases not matched to a gene. The CDR3 reads CASSFGGLVGETQYF. The CDR3 region has the DNA TGCGCCAGCAGCTTCGGCGGACTAGTCGGGGAGACCCAGTACTTC.

This clonotype came up many times. The chain couples TRBV7-2 to TRBJ2-3; D unresolved. Germline V CDR1 and CDR2: SGHTA, FQGNSA. Trimming left V 5 bases short and J 1 base short, with 7 bases between. The CDR3 length is 13 residues. The CDR3 DNA is TGTGCCAGCAGCCGGCCTGGCACAGATACGCAGTATTTT. Translating it yields CASSRPGTDTQYF.

This clonotype was picked up many times. The rearrangement links TRBV12-3 or TRBV12-4 to TRBJ2-1, with 8 nucleotides matching TRBD1. The J segment lost 6 bases and the V segment lost 5 bases, leaving 6 bases of the junction unmatched. The CDR3 contains 14 residues. In DNA, the CDR3 is TGTGCCAGCAGTCGGACAGGGACCGGCAATGAGCAGTTCTTC. Translated, it gives CASSRTGTGNEQFF.

Comments on this clonotype: Possible read error: a much larger clone is one base away. The chain has TRBV19 and TRBJ1-1, with 8 bases fitting TRBD1. The CDR3 has 13 residues. The ends lost 10 bases at V and 5 bases at J; junction bases unmatched: 9. The germline gives CDR1 LNHDA, CDR2 SQIVND (reference sequence). The CDR3 DNA sequence: TGTGCCACCGGCCAGGGGGCAGAAACTGAAGCTTTCTTT. Protein: CATGQGAETEAFF.

This clonotype was picked up many times. The chain carries TRBV5-6 and TRBJ2-7, with no clear D. This CDR3 has 13 residues. Germline-derived CDR1 and CDR2 are SGHDT and YYEEEE. Deletions cut 0 bases from V and 2 bases from J, with 6 bases between. The CDR3 DNA is TGTGCCAGCAGCTTGGCGGCAGCCTACGAGCAGTACTTC. Its translation is CASSLAAAYEQYF. Filled out from reference TRBV5-6 and TRBJ2-7, the complete variable domain reads DAGVTQSPTHLIKTRGQQVTLRCSPKSGHDTVSWYQQALGQGPQFIFQYYEEEERQRGNFPDRFSGHQFPNYSSELNVNALLLGDSALYLCASSLAAAYEQYFGPGTRLTVT.

In the case of this clonotype: A much larger clone lies one base from this, so it may be a read error. This rearrangement joins TRBV20-1 to TRBJ2-3, with 10 bases fitting TRBD1. V was clipped by 2 bases and J by 3 bases; unmatched bases: 5. Germline assignment: CDR1 DFQATT and CDR2 SNEGSKA (reference sequence). The CDR3 runs to 15 residues. In nucleotides, the CDR3 is TGCAGTGCTAGAAGGGACAGGGGCGGAACAGATACGCAGTATTTT. Encoded protein: CSARRDRGGTDTQYF.

This chain connects TRBV3-1 to TRBJ1-1; possible D gene TRBD1, 6 bases. Germline lookup yields CDR1 LGHDT and CDR2 YNNKEL (reference sequence). The CDR3 is 14 residues long. V lost 0 bases to trimming and J lost 1 base, with 6 bases between them. The CDR3 loop reads CASSQEDRNTEAFF. CDR3 bases: TGTGCCAGCAGCCAAGAGGACAGGAACACTGAAGCTTTCTTT. Based on the CDR3 plus reference TRBV3-1 and TRBJ1-1, the full variable domain is DTAVSQTPKYLVTQMGNDKSIKCEQNLGHDTMYWYKQDSKKFLKIMFSYNNKELIINETVPNRFSPKSPDKAHLNLHINSLELGDSAVYFCASSQEDRNTEAFFGQGTRLTVV.

This clonotype was seen many times. The J gene is TRBJ2-1, the V gene TRBV7-9; no clear D. The CDR3 is 13 residues long. Germline CDR1 SEHNR, CDR2 FQNEAQ (reference sequence). Trimming pared 1 base from V and 4 bases from J, leaving 5 bases between. The CDR3 loop is CASSLEAYNEQFF. CDR3 coding DNA: TGTGCCAGCAGCTTAGAAGCATACAATGAGCAGTTCTTC. The full variable domain, in which reference TRBV7-9 and TRBJ2-1 provide the parts outside the CDR3, is DTGVSQNPRHKITKRGQNVTFRCDPISEHNRLYWYRQTLGQGPEFLTYFQNEAQLEKSRLLSDRFSAERPKGSFSTLEIQRTEQGDSAMYLCASSLEAYNEQFFGPGTRLTVL.